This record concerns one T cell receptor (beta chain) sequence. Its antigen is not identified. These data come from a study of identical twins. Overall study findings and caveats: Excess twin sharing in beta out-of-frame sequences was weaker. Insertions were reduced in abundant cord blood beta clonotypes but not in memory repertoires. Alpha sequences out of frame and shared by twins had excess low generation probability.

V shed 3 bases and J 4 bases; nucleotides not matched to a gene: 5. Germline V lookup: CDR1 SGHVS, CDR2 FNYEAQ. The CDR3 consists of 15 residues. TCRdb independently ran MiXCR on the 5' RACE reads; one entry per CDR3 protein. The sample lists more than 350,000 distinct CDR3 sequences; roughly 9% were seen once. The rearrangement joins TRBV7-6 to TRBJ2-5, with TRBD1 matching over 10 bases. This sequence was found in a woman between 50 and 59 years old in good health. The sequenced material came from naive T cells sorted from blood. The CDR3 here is CASSFWGQGIETQYF. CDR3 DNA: TGTGCCAGCAGCTTCTGGGGACAGGGGATAGAGACCCAGTACTTC.